This T cell receptor beta chain was recorded in a study of T cells expressing NK-cell markers. No DNA is given; TCRdb re-called the 5' RACE reads and lists each CDR3 protein once. This sample's table reports 300,000 to 450,000 distinct CDR3 sequences. Input material: blood T cells: a sorted CD56 or NKG2C T cell subset, CD4+ or CD8+ T cells, or bulk PBMC T cells (not recorded which). This receptor was obtained from a man between 18 and 69 years old in good health.

The CDR3 protein is CASSLDRPAFGYTF. V is TRBV12-3 or TRBV12-4 and J is TRBJ1-2; TCRdb designates TRBD1, a call that cannot be tested without DNA. The CDR3 runs to 14 residues.